This TCR beta chain is drawn from a study of T cell responses to AZD1222 COVID-19 vaccine. Study results and limitations: Donors were mostly white British, more females; clonal diversity possibly underestimated. Repertoire sampling happened only post peak T cell response. Seropositive at baseline were only a handful of AZD1222 recipients. Reports indicate that nearly half of spike-specific TCRs are directed at unmutated variant regions.

The data were produced by immunoSEQ multiplex PCR, yet TCRdb's version contains in-frame clones alone and is incomplete. The sample contains 150,000 to 200,000 clones, roughly nine tenths of which appear only once. V lost 1 base to trimming and J lost 5 bases, with 11 bases between them. The CDR3 has 14 amino acids. The V gene's germline CDR1 is MDHEN and CDR2 SYDVKM. Notes on this clone: Its antigen is as yet unknown.

V is TRBV28 and J is TRBJ1-1, with D perhaps matching TRBD1 (6 bases). The sequences come from peripheral blood, collected 28 days after the second AZD1222 dose. This receptor was identified in an adult who received the AZD1222 COVID-19 vaccine. CDR3 bases: TGTGCCAGCAGTTTATTCGGGGGGCAGACTGAAGCTTTCTTT. Its protein product is CASSLFGGQTEAFF.